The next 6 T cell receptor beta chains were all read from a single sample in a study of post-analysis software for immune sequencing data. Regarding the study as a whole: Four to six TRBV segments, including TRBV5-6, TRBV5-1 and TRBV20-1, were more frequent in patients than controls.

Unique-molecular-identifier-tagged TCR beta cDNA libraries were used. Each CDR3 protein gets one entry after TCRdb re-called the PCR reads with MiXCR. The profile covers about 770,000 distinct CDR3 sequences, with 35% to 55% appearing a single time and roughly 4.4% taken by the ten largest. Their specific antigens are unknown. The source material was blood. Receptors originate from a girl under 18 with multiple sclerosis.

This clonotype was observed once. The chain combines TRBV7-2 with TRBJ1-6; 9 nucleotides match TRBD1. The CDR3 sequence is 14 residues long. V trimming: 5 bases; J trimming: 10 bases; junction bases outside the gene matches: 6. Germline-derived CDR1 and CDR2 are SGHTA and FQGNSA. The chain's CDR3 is CASSQTGGRSPLHF. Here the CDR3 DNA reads TGTGCCAGCAGCCAGACAGGGGGAAGGTCACCCCTCCACTTT. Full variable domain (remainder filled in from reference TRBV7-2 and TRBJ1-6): GAGVSQSPSNKVTEKGKDVELRCDPISGHTALYWYRQSLGQGLEFLIYFQGNSAPDKSGLPSDRFSAERTGGSVSTLTIQRTQQEDSAVYLCASSQTGGRSPLHFGNGTRLTVT.

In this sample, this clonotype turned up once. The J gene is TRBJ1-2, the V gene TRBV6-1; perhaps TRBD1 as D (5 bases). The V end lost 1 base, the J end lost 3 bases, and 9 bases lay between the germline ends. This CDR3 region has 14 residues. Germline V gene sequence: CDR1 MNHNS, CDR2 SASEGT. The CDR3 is CASSEDRWDYGYTF. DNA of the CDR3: TGTGCCAGCAGTGAAGACAGGTGGGACTATGGCTACACCTTC.

Here the CDR3 reads CSVSVSGARNEQFF. CDR3 DNA: TGCAGCGTTTCAGTTAGCGGGGCACGCAATGAGCAGTTCTTC. The rearrangement uses TRBV29-1 and TRBJ2-1, with TRBD2 matching 8 bases. Germline assignment: CDR1 SQVTM and CDR2 ANQGSEA. This CDR3 has 14 amino acids. V dropped 5 bases and J dropped 6; count of bases not matched to a gene: 9.

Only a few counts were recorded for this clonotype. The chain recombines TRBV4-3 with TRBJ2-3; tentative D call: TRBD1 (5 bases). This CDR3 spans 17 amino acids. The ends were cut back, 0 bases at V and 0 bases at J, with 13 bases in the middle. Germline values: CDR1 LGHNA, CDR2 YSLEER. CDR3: CASSQDVPGPSTDTQYF. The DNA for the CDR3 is TGCGCCAGCAGCCAAGATGTCCCAGGGCCTAGCACAGATACGCAGTATTTT.

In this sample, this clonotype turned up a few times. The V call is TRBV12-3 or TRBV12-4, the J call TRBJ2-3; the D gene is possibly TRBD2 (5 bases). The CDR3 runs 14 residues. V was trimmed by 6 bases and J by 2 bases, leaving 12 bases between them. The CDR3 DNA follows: TGTGCCAGCAGCCCCCCGGGAACCACAGATACGCAGTATTTT. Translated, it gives CASSPPGTTDTQYF.

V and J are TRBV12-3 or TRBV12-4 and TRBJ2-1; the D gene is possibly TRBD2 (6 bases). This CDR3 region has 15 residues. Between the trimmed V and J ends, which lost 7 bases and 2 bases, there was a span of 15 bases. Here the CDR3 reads CASTPGDSTYNEQFF. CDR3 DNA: TGTGCCAGCACTCCGGGGGACTCGACCTACAATGAGCAGTTCTTC.